This TCR beta chain was sequenced for a study of blood T cell repertoires in COVID-19. Looking at the study overall: Whether acute or convalescent, the COVID-19 samples came from the United States, Italy and Spain. PBMCs, B-cell-depleted T cells, or T cells were the source of the cDNA or gDNA that made up the material.

The CDR3 is made up of 14 amino acids. Germline V gene lookup returns CDR1 SNHLY and CDR2 FYNNEI. V lost 6 bases to trimming and J lost 4 bases, with 14 bases between them. Authors' methods: Reference gene primer amplification gave estimated nucleated cell counts. TCRdb's copy holds only in-frame clones and misses some; the assay was immunoSEQ multiplex PCR. For V, J and clone size, that table is used; D and trimming come from the DNA. Among some 35,000 clones, approximately 90% were seen once, and the ten largest hold about 35%. This TCR came from a man between 65 and 80 years old with active COVID-19. The sequenced sample consisted of peripheral blood. The J gene is TRBJ2-3, the V gene TRBV2, with D possibly matching TRBD1 (6 bases). CDR3 protein: CASSHTDRSDTQYF. The CDR3 DNA is TGTGCCAGCAGCCATACCGACAGGTCAGATACGCAGTATTTT.